This T cell receptor (beta chain) was identified in a study of naive and memory T cell subsets. General observations from the study: Naive repertoires, especially CD8, held a few larger clonotypes, possibly memory cells re-expressing CD45RA. From naive to CM, EM and EMRA, diversity decreased and Gini increased.

An equimolar mix of two oligonucleotides served as the beta constant-region primer for TRBC1 and TRBC2. Ligated cDNA was amplified by four rounds of PCR with nested alpha and beta constant-region primers and SP2. TCRdb itself ran the UMI-ligation and nested PCR reads through MiXCR, one entry per CDR3 protein. The sample carries tens of thousands of distinct CDR3 sequences, approximately 11% recorded once. The V end was cut by 2 bases, the J end by 6 bases, with 10 bases between. CDR1 is KGHSH, CDR2 LQKENI, per germline. This CDR3 has 14 amino acids. This clonotype was seen more than once but under ten times. Its antigen is as yet unknown.

Sequences were obtained from naive CD4+ T cells from blood. The chain is built from TRBV18 and TRBJ1-4; D may be TRBD1 (5 bases). The receptor's source is a human donor in good health. CDR3 DNA sequence: TGTGCCAGCTCACCATTCGGGGGGGATGAAAAACTGTTTTTT. Protein: CASSPFGGDEKLFF.